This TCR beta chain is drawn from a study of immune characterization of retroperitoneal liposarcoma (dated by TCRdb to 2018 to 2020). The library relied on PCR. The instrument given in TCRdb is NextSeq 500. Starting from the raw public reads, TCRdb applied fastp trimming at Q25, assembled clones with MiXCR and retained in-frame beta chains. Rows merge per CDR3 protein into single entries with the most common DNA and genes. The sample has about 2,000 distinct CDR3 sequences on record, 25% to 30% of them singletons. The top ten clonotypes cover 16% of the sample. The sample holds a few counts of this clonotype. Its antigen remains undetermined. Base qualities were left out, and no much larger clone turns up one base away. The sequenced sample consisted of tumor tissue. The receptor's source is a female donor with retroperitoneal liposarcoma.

Here is the DNA: TGTGCCAGCAGTGAAACTCCCAGGGCCCAAGAGACCCAGTACTTC. This gives the protein CASSETPRAQETQYF. The rearranged segments are TRBV6-1 and TRBJ2-5; a tentative D call is TRBD1 (5 bases match). The germline V gene encodes CDR1 MNHNS and CDR2 SASEGT. A distance of 11 bases separates the germline ends of V and J, which lose 2 bases and 1 base respectively. The CDR3 numbers 15 residues from cysteine through phenylalanine. The only DNA kept is the CDR3, 45 bases in frame from the first base.